What follows is one TCR beta chain and its context. Its target is unknown. The data were obtained in a study of OX40 agonist ivuxolimab in advanced cancers. In the study overall: While on treatment, patients had intravenous ivuxolimab at 0.01 to 10 mg/kg every 2 weeks. Earlier anti-PD-1, anti-PD-L1 or anti-CTLA-4 therapy was permitted; over 35% had received some. Three individuals attained partial responses, comprising one hepatocellular carcinoma case and two cutaneous melanoma cases. Study-wide points: Both CD4+ and CD8+ T cell populations in blood had undergone clonal expansion by week 6 at 0.1 to 3.0 mg/kg.

The ends were cut back, 1 base at V and 2 bases at J, with 18 bases in the middle. Germline CDR1 is SGHRS and CDR2 is YFSETQ. The CDR3 is made up of 17 amino acids. The data were produced by immunoSEQ multiplex PCR, yet TCRdb's version contains in-frame clones alone and is incomplete. The sample contains about 150,000 clones, 85% to 95% of which appear only once. This clonotype was sampled from an adult with an advanced solid tumor such as melanoma, head and neck, liver or kidney cancer. V and J are TRBV5-1 and TRBJ1-2, with TRBD1 as a possible D gene (5 bases). Material: CD4+ or CD8+ T cells sorted from blood, obtained in a trial of the OX40 agonist ivuxolimab. The CDR3 sequence: CASSLIVSGRDNYGYTF. DNA of the CDR3: TGCGCCAGCAGCTTGATCGTATCCGGCAGGGACAACTATGGCTACACCTTC.